These 22 T cell receptor delta chains came from one sample sequenced in a study of Vδ1+ human thymocytes. Study findings and constraints: Highly polyclonal TRG and TRD repertoires with Gaussian CDR3 length distributions appeared in thymus.

Antigen specificity for these receptors is unknown. Sequences come from RNA converted to cDNA by reverse transcription. Pooled V-gene forward primers with one constant-region reverse primer generated the CDR3 amplicons by multiplex PCR. TCRdb reprocessed the multiplex PCR reads through CATT. Among some 55,000 delta-chain clones listed, roughly 15% were seen once. The sequenced sample consisted of Vdelta1+ gamma-delta thymocytes from the thymus. Subset specified: FACS-sorted CD3+ TCRalphabeta- TCRVdelta1+ TCRVdelta2- thymocytes. The receptors come from a boy less than two years old who had congenital heart surgery.

V and J are TRDV1 and TRDJ1; TRDD3 agrees at 13 bases. Germline V gene data show CDR1 as TSWWSYY and CDR2 as QGS. This CDR3 has 19 residues. Trimming took 0 bases from V and 7 from J; bases not matched to a gene: 14. CDR3: CALGELGATGGYDPGKLIF. The CDR3 nucleotides are TGTGCTCTTGGGGAACTGGGGGCTACTGGGGGATACGACCCGGGTAAACTCATCTTT.

The gene calls are TRDV1 and TRDJ1; no clear D. CDR3 length: 20 residues. The V end lost 3 bases, the J end lost 2 bases, and 28 bases lay between the germline ends. Per germline, CDR1 TSWWSYY and CDR2 QGS. DNA for the CDR3: TGTGCTCTTGGGGACCCGAACAATTGCCCTTTACCCCCCGTGACCGATAAACTCATCTTT. Translated, it gives CALGDPNNCPLPPVTDKLIF.

This sequence joins TRDV1 and TRDJ1; D perhaps matches TRDD2 (6 bases). V gave up 9 bases and J gave up 0 bases, with 26 bases separating them. The CDR3 totals 18 residues. The germline V gene has CDR1 TSWWSYY and CDR2 QGS. The CDR3 region has the DNA TGTGCTCTCTGGACTTCCTCTCCTCCGGGTCCGTACACCGATAAACTCATCTTT. This translates into CALWTSSPPGPYTDKLIF.

The rearrangement links TRDV1 to TRDJ1, with 12 bases fitting TRDD3. The V and J ends lost 3 bases and 0 bases, in that order; junction bases with no gene match: 11. This CDR3 has 19 residues. The germline V gene encodes CDR1 TSWWSYY and CDR2 QGS. CDR3 protein: CALGEFHWGILGYTDKLIF. CDR3 DNA sequence: TGTGCTCTTGGGGAGTTCCACTGGGGGATACTCGGTTACACCGATAAACTCATCTTT.

This clone was counted a few times. The gene calls are TRDV1 and TRDJ1, with 9 bases aligning to TRDD3. The V gene end was trimmed by 1 base and the J gene end by 3 bases; junction bases not matched to a gene: 15. The length of the CDR3 is 19 residues. Germline CDR1 TSWWSYY, CDR2 QGS. As DNA, the CDR3 is TGTGCTCTTGGGGAACCCCACGGGGTTGGGGGATATGACGCCGATAAACTCATCTTT. As protein: CALGEPHGVGGYDADKLIF.

The table lists this clone with a few counts. The chain joins TRDV1 to TRDJ1, with 8 nucleotides matching TRDD3. The CDR3 runs 17 residues. Trimming cost V 8 bases and J 2 bases; bases outside gene matches: 16. Germline V lookup: CDR1 TSWWSYY, CDR2 QGS. The DNA of the CDR3 is TGTGCTCTTCAAAATCTTTCTGTCTGGGGGACGACCGATAAACTCATCTTT. It is translated as CALQNLSVWGTTDKLIF.

J is TRDJ1 and V is TRDV1, with a possible D match to TRDD3 (5 bases). The germline CDR1 and CDR2 sequences are TSWWSYY and QGS. The CDR3 is 19 amino acids. V was shortened by 0 bases and J by 4 bases, with 24 bases between the two germline ends. The CDR3 bases are TGTGCTCTTGGGGAACTCCGCATGGGCCTAGGCTACGGGGGCGATAAACTCATCTTT. Amino acid sequence: CALGELRMGLGYGGDKLIF.

This chain connects TRDV1 to TRDJ1, with a possible D match to TRDD3 (5 bases). Per germline, CDR1 TSWWSYY and CDR2 QGS. The V end lost 2 bases, the J end lost 0 bases, and 25 bases lay between the germline ends. The CDR3 has 20 amino acids. The CDR3 bases are TGTGCTCTTGGGGAAGGGGCTCCACCCTGGGAGGACCCGTACACCGATAAACTCATCTTT. Its protein is CALGEGAPPWEDPYTDKLIF.

This clone is deemed medium-sized. The chain uses TRDV2 and TRDJ1; D gene unclear. The CDR3 runs to 15 residues. The germline V gene encodes CDR1 GEAIGNYY and CDR2 EKD. V was shortened by 1 base and J by 0 bases, with 11 bases between the two germline ends. DNA of the CDR3: TGTGCCTGTGACACTCGTACTGCGTACACCGATAAACTCATCTTT. Encoded protein: CACDTRTAYTDKLIF.

This clone was detected only a few times. This chain links TRDV1 with TRDJ1, with D possibly matching TRDD3 (6 bases). CDR1 is TSWWSYY and CDR2 is QGS in the germline V gene. Trimming stripped 1 base from V and 0 bases from J, with 21 bases between. The CDR3 has 19 amino acids. Here the CDR3 DNA reads TGTGCTCTTGGGGAACCACTACGTGGGCTGGGGATTTACACCGATAAACTCATCTTT. It is translated as CALGEPLRGLGIYTDKLIF.

The chain joins TRDV1 to TRDJ1, with 9 bases lining up with TRDD3. J gave up 1 base and V 2 bases, and 11 bases lay outside the gene matches. Germline V gives CDR1 TSWWSYY, CDR2 QGS. CDR3 length equals 18 residues. Here the CDR3 DNA reads TGTGCTCTTGGGGAAATCGGTTCGGGGATACGGGGCACCGATAAACTCATCTTT. Its translation: CALGEIGSGIRGTDKLIF.

J is TRDJ1 and V is TRDV1; TRDD3 matches at 9 bases. Unmatched junction bases numbered 16, after V lost 7 bases and J lost 1 base. Germline-derived CDR1 and CDR2 are TSWWSYY and QGS. This CDR3 contains 18 residues. The chain's CDR3 is CALVDSETGGGPTDKLIF. In nucleotides, the CDR3 is TGTGCTCTTGTTGACTCGGAAACTGGGGGAGGACCCACCGATAAACTCATCTTT.

The chain carries TRDV1 and TRDJ1, with D possibly matching TRDD3 (6 bases). Germline V lookup: CDR1 TSWWSYY, CDR2 QGS. Trimming shortened V by 0 bases and J by 0 bases, and 14 bases separated the two germline ends. The length of the CDR3 is 17 residues. This CDR3 is CALGELTHLGYTDKLIF. CDR3 in DNA: TGTGCTCTTGGGGAACTAACGCATCTGGGGTACACCGATAAACTCATCTTT.

There are a few counts of this clone. This sequence joins TRDV2 and TRDJ3; no clear D. Trimming stripped 0 bases from V and 0 bases from J, with 8 bases between. Germline values: CDR1 GEAIGNYY, CDR2 EKD. This CDR3 is built from 17 residues. The CDR3 region has the DNA TGTGCCTGTGACACCGGAGGGTGCTCCTGGGACACCCGACAGATGTTTTTC. Its protein is CACDTGGCSWDTRQMFF.

The chain combines TRDV1 with TRDJ1, with 11 bases aligning to TRDD3. The J segment lost 2 bases and the V segment lost 4 bases, leaving 18 bases of the junction unmatched. The CDR3 contains 20 residues. Germline V gene sequence: CDR1 TSWWSYY, CDR2 QGS. CDR3 region: CALGGPSFYWGIEETDKLIF. The CDR3 nucleotides are TGTGCTCTTGGGGGGCCTTCTTTTTACTGGGGGATAGAGGAGACCGATAAACTCATCTTT.

The chain combines TRDV1 with TRDJ2; D might be TRDD3 (5 bases). With 0 bases removed from V and 1 base from J, the gap between germline ends came to 24 bases. CDR3 size: 21 residues. Germline lookup yields CDR1 TSWWSYY and CDR2 QGS. The CDR3 nucleotides read TGTGCTCTTGGGGAACTTTTCTACACAGTCACTGGCCAACGTTTGACAGCACAACTCTTCTTT. It is translated as CALGELFYTVTGQRLTAQLFF.

The rearrangement links TRDV1 to TRDJ1; D is undetermined. The CDR3 covers 12 residues. Trimming removed 0 bases from V and 10 bases from J, with 9 bases in between. The V gene's germline CDR1 is TSWWSYY and CDR2 QGS. The CDR3 DNA reads as TGTGCTCTTGGGGAACTAACCTCACCACTCATCTTT. Its translation: CALGELTSPLIF.

Only a few counts were recorded for this clone. The chain is built from TRDV1 and TRDJ1, with 13 bases lining up with TRDD3. Germline trimming cut 2 bases from V and 0 bases from J; bases unmatched to any gene: 24. This CDR3 spans 24 amino acids. CDR1 TSWWSYY and CDR2 QGS come from the germline V gene. CDR3: CALGEYESPEYWGIRVSYTDKLIF. The CDR3 nucleotides read TGTGCTCTTGGGGAATATGAATCCCCGGAGTACTGGGGGATACGCGTCTCATACACCGATAAACTCATCTTT.

The rearrangement joins TRDV1 to TRDJ1; 8 nucleotides line up with TRDD3. The V gene end was trimmed by 3 bases and the J gene end by 1 base; junction bases not matched to a gene: 16. Germline V CDR1 and CDR2: TSWWSYY, QGS. This CDR3 region has 19 residues. The CDR3: CALGDHPTSRDTGTDKLIF. CDR3 nucleotide sequence: TGTGCTCTTGGGGACCATCCTACTTCCAGGGATACGGGCACCGATAAACTCATCTTT.

This clone was seen a few times. The V and J genes are TRDV1 and TRDJ1; D is undetermined. Trimming removed 2 bases at V and 1 base at J, with 11 bases between. This CDR3 comprises 15 residues. Germline values: CDR1 TSWWSYY, CDR2 QGS. CDR3 nucleotide sequence: TGTGCTCTTGGGGAAGGGCCCTCTTGCACCGATAAACTCATCTTT. This encodes CALGEGPSCTDKLIF.

Only a few counts were recorded for this clone. The chain carries TRDV1 and TRDJ1, with 7 positions matching TRDD2. V lost 9 bases, J lost 1 base, and 14 bases stayed unmatched. CDR1 is TSWWSYY and CDR2 is QGS in the germline V gene. CDR3 length: 16 amino acids. The CDR3 DNA follows: TGTGCTCTCCTCATTTCCTACAAAGACCCCACCGATAAACTCATCTTT. Amino acids: CALLISYKDPTDKLIF.

The chain uses TRDV1 and TRDJ2; 11 nucleotides align to TRDD3. Germline V CDR1 and CDR2: TSWWSYY, QGS. The CDR3 is 21 residues long. V shed 5 bases, J shed 0 bases, and the junction held 17 bases outside the gene matches. The CDR3 coding sequence is TGTGCTCTTGGGAGGAGCCTTCTCACACTGGGGGATATGACTTTGACAGCACAACTCTTCTTT. This gives the protein CALGRSLLTLGDMTLTAQLFF.